What follows are 2 T cell receptor beta chains derived from one specimen sequenced in a study of graft-versus-host responses after intestinal transplantation (TCRdb year 2021). The protocol used for the library was the immunoSEQ multiplex PCR assay. The immuneACCESS repertoire file appears here via TCRdb, limited to in-frame rearrangements. These files lack a portion of the clones; in checked studies, under half of the deficit traces to unresolved V genes, and the cause of the others is not known. The sample yields tens of thousands of clones; roughly 90% were counted once. The top ten clonotypes cover around 2.3% of the sample. Which antigens these TCRs recognize remains unknown. The meaning of the sample's time point label: cells obtained before transplantation from donor or recipient. Sequencing used unstimulated CD8+ T cells sorted from spleen or lymph node cells, obtained before intestinal transplant. Receptor source: a human donor who received an intestinal transplant.

The chain combines TRBV27 with TRBJ1-1; D is ambiguous. Per the germline V gene, CDR1 is MNHEY and CDR2 is SMNVEV (reference sequence). This CDR3 has 12 amino acids. Between the trimmed V and J ends, which lost 6 bases and 7 bases, there was a span of 12 bases. The CDR3 DNA reads as TGTGCCAGCAGCTCTGGACTGGATGAAGCTTTCTTT. Its protein is CASSSGLDEAFF.

This chain connects TRBV9 to TRBJ1-2; unclear D gene. Looked up from germline, CDR1 is SGDLS and CDR2 is YYNGEE. CDR3 length: 15 residues. The ends were cut back, 1 base at V and 8 bases at J, with 18 bases in the middle. The CDR3 here is CASSVRPSERPGYTF. The CDR3 DNA sequence: TGTGCCAGCAGCGTACGTCCCAGCGAGCGACCGGGCTACACCTTC. The full variable domain, in which reference TRBV9 and TRBJ1-2 provide the parts outside the CDR3, is DSGVTQTPKHLITATGQRVTLRCSPRSGDLSVYWYQQSLDQGLQFLIQYYNGEERAKGNILERFSAQQFPDLHSELNLSSLELGDSALYFCASSVRPSERPGYTFGSGTRLTVV.